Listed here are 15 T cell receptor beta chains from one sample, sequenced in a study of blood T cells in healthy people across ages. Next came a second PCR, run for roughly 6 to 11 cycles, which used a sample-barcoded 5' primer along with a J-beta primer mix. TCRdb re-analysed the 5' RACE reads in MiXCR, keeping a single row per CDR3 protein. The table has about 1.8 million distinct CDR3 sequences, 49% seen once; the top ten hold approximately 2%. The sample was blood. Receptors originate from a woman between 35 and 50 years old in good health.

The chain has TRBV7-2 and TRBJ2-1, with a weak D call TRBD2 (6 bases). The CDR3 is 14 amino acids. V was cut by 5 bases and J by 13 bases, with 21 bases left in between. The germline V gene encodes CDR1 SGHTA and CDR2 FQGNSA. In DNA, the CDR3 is TGTGCCAGCAGCCTAGGAGGGTTTTGGGAGACCCAGTTCTTC. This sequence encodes CASSLGGFWETQFF.

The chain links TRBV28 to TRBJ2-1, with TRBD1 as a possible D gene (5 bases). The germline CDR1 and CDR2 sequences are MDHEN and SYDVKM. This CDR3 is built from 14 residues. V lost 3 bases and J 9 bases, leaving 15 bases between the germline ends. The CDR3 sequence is CASSFGLGRGEQFF. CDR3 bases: TGTGCCAGCAGTTTTGGGCTAGGAAGGGGTGAGCAGTTCTTC. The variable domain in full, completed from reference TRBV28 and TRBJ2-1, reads DVKVTQSSRYLVKRTGEKVFLECVQDMDHENMFWYRQDPGLGLRLIYFSYDVKMKEKGDIPEGYSVSREKKERFSLILESASTNQTSMYLCASSFGLGRGEQFFGPGTRLTVL.

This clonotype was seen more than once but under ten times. The chain's CDR3 is CASSHRDSSYEQYF. In DNA form, the CDR3 reads TGTGCCAGCAGCCACCGGGACAGTTCCTACGAGCAGTACTTC. The chain has TRBV13 and TRBJ2-7; 7 nucleotides align to TRBD1. Per germline, CDR1 PRHDT and CDR2 FYEKMQ (reference sequence). This CDR3 has 14 residues. Trimming took 5 bases from V and 1 from J; bases not matched to a gene: 5.

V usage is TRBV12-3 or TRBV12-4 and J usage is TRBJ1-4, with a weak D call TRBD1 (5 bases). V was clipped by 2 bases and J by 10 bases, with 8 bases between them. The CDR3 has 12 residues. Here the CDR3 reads CASSLIGGKLFF. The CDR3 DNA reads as TGTGCCAGCAGTTTAATTGGGGGAAAACTGTTTTTT.

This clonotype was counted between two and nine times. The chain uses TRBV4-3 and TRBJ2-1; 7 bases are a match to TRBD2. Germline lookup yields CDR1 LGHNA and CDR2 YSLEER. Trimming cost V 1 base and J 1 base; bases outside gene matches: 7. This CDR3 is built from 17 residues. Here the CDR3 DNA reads TGCGCCAGCAGCCAAGGAGTGAGGGAGGGGTCCTACAATGAGCAGTTCTTC. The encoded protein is CASSQGVREGSYNEQFF.

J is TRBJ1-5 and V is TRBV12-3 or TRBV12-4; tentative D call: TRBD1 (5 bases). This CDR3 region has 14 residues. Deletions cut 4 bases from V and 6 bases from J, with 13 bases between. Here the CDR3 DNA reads TGTGCCAGCAGTTCCCCCGGGGGGTTTCAGCCCCAGCATTTT. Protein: CASSSPGGFQPQHF.

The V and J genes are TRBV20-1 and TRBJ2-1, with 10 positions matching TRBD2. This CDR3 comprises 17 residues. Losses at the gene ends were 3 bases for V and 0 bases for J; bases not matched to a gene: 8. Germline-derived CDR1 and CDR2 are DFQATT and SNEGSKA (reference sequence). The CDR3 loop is CSASFSGGFSSYNEQFF. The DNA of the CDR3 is TGCAGTGCTAGTTTTAGCGGGGGGTTCAGCTCCTACAATGAGCAGTTCTTC.

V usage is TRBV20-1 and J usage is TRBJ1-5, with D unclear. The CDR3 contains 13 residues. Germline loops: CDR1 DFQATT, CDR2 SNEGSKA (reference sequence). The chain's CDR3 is CSAGWVGNQPQHF. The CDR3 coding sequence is TGCAGCGCCGGGTGGGTTGGCAATCAGCCCCAGCATTTT.

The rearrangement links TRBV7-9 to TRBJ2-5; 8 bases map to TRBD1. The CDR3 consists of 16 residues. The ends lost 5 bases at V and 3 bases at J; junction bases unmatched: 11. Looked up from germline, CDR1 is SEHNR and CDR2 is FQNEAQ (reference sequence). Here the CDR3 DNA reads TGTGCCAGCAGCCCCTTAATCGAGACAGGGGAAGAGACCCAGTACTTC. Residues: CASSPLIETGEETQYF.

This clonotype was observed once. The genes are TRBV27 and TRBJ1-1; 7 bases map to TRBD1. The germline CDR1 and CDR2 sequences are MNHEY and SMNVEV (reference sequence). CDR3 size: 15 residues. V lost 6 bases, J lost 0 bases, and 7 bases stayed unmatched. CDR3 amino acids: CASSLQGRMNTEAFF. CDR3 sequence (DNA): TGTGCCAGCAGCTTACAGGGGCGAATGAACACTGAAGCTTTCTTT.

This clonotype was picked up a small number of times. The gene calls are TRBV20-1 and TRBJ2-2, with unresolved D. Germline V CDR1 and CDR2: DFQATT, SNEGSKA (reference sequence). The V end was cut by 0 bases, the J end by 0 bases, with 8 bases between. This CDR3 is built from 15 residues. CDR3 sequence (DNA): TGCAGTGCTAGAGATATACAAACGAACACCGGGGAGCTGTTTTTT. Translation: CSARDIQTNTGELFF.

The CDR3 sequence: CSVTRDSMMDEQFF. The CDR3, as DNA: TGCAGCGTGACTAGAGACAGTATGATGGATGAGCAGTTCTTC. The V gene is TRBV29-1, the J gene TRBJ2-1; D possibly corresponds to TRBD2 (6 bases). Trimming left V 6 bases short and J 8 bases short, with 20 bases between. The CDR3 contains 14 residues. From germline, CDR1 is SQVTM and CDR2 ANQGSEA.

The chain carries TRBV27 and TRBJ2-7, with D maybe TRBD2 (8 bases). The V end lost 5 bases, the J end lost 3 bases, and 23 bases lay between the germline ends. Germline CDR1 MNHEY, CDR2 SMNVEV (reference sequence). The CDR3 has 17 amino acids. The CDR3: CASSIGQGERGIYEQYF. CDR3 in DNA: TGTGCCAGCAGTATAGGGCAGGGGGAGCGGGGGATCTACGAGCAGTACTTC.

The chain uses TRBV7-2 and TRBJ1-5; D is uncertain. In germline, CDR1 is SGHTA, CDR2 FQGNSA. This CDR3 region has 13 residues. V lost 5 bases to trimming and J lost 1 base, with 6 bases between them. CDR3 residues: CASSVKSNQPQHF. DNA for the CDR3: TGTGCCAGCAGCGTAAAGAGCAATCAGCCCCAGCATTTT.

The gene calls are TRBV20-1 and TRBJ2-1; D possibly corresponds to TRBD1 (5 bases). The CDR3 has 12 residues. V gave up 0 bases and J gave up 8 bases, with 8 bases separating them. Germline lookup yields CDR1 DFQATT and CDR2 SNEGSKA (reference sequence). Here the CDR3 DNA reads TGCAGTGCTAGAGAGCGACAGTATGAGCAGTTCTTC. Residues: CSARERQYEQFF.